Sequencing of this T cell receptor (beta chain) was carried out in a study of blood T cells in healthy people across ages. Findings and caveats of the study: Age brought a roughly linear fall in TCR beta diversity measured per million T cells.

A J-beta primer mix and a sample-barcoded 5' primer were used in a second PCR of about 6 to 12 cycles. TCRdb re-called the 5' RACE reads through MiXCR, storing one row per CDR3 protein. The sample carries some 1.4 million distinct CDR3 sequences, about 43% recorded once. A word on this clonotype: Antigen unknown.

The donors, healthy Caucasians from Russia, were aged roughly 6 to 90. V dropped 10 bases and J dropped 0 bases, with 21 bases sitting between them. Germline V gene lookup returns CDR1 MNHEY and CDR2 SMNVEV (reference sequence). The CDR3 consists of 16 residues. V and J are TRBV27 and TRBJ1-2; D gene ambiguous. The TCR sequence derives from a woman aged 18-30 years in good health. Sequencing used blood. The CDR3 here is CATASVSRVANYGYTF. The CDR3 nucleotides are TGTGCCACCGCATCGGTATCCCGGGTAGCTAACTATGGCTACACCTTC.